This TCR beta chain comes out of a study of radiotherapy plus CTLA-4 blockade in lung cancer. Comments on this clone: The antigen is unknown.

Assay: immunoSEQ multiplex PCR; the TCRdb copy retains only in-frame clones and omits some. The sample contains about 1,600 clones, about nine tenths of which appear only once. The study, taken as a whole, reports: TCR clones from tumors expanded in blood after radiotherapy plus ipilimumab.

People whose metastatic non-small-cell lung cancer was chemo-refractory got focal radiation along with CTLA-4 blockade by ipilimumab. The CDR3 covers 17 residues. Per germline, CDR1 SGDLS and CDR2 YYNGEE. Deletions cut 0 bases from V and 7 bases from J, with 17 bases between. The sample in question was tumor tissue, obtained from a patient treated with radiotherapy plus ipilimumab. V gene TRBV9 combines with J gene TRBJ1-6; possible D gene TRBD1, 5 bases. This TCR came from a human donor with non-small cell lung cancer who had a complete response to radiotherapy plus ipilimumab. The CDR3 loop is CASSVEPGPMPNSPLHF. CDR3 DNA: TGTGCCAGCAGCGTAGAGCCGGGGCCAATGCCGAATTCACCCCTCCACTTT.